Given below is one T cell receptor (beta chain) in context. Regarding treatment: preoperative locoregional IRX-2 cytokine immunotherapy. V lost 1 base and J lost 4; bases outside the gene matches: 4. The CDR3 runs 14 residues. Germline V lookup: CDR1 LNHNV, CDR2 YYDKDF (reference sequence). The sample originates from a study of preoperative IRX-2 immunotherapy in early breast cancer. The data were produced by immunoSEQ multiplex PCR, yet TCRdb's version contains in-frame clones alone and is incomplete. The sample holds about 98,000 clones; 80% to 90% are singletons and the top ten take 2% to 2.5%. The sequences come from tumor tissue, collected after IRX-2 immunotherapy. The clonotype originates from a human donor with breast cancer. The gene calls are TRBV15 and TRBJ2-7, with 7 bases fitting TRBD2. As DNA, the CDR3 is TGTGCCACCAGCAGAGTAGCTAGCGGTTACGAGCAGTACTTC. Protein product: CATSRVASGYEQYF. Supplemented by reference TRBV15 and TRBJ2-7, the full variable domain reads DAMVIQNPRYQVTQFGKPVTLSCSQTLNHNVMYWYQQKSSQAPKLLFHYYDKDFNNEADTPDNFQSRRPNTSFCFLDIRSPGLGDTAMYLCATSRVASGYEQYFGPGTRLTVT.